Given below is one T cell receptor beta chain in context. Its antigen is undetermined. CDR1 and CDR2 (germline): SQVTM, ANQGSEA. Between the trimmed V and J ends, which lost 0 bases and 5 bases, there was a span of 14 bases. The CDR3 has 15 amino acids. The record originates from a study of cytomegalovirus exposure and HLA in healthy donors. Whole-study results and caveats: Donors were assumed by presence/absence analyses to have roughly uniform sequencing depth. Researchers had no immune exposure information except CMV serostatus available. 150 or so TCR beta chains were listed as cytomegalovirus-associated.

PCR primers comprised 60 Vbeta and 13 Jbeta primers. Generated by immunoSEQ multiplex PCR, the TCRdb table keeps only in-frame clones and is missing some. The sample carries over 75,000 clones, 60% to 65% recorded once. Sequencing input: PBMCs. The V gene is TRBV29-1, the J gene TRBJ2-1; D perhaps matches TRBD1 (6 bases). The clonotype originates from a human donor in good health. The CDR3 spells CSVEDRAGVHNEQFF. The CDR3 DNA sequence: TGCAGCGTTGAAGATCGAGCAGGGGTCCACAATGAGCAGTTCTTC.